The 20 T cell receptor beta chains below were found in one sample sequenced in a study of cytomegalovirus exposure and HLA in healthy donors. Amplification used 60 Vbeta primers and 13 Jbeta primers. The repertoire was sequenced with immunoSEQ multiplex PCR; TCRdb's copy has only in-frame clones and lacks some. The table records 200,000 or so clones, under 85% of them present only once. The sample was PBMCs. The receptor set was obtained from a man between 50 and 59 years old in good health and CMV-seronegative.

The chain has TRBV10-3 and TRBJ1-5; tentatively, D is TRBD1 (5 bases). The length of the CDR3 is 14 residues. Trimming took 11 bases from V and 3 from J, leaving 17 bases between them. Germline V gene lookup returns CDR1 ENHRY and CDR2 SYGVKD. CDR3 in DNA: TGTGCCGCGCAACGGGGGGGAGACAATCAGCCCCAGCATTTT. This sequence encodes CAAQRGGDNQPQHF.

V gene TRBV14 combines with J gene TRBJ2-5; 10 bases line up with TRBD1. Per germline, CDR1 SGHDN and CDR2 FVKESK. J lost 3 bases, V lost 7 bases, and 8 bases had no gene match. This CDR3 region has 15 residues. DNA of the CDR3: TGTGCCAGCACCTCCGGGACAGGGGTTAAAGAGACCCAGTACTTC. Amino acid sequence: CASTSGTGVKETQYF.

The V and J genes are TRBV27 and TRBJ2-5; 8 positions match TRBD2. The J call may be faulty, since TRBJ2-7 better matches the DNA end. The CDR3 covers 14 residues. Germline V gene data show CDR1 as MNHEY and CDR2 as SMNVEV (reference sequence). The CDR3 bases are TGTGCCAGCGCTTGGCAGCGGGGGACCTACGAGCAGTACTTC. This encodes CASAWQRGTYEQYF.

This clone was detected a few times. The chain combines TRBV19 with TRBJ2-7, with 10 bases identical to TRBD2. Trimming removed 4 bases from V and 2 bases from J; junction bases left unmatched: 5. CDR3 length: 15 residues. Germline V CDR1 and CDR2: LNHDA, SQIVND (reference sequence). Here the CDR3 DNA reads TGTGCCAGTAGTACGATACTAGCGGGGACCTACGAGCAGTACTTC. This encodes CASSTILAGTYEQYF. Supplemented by reference TRBV19 and TRBJ2-7, the full variable domain reads DGGITQSPKYLFRKEGQNVTLSCEQNLNHDAMYWYRQDPGQGLRLIYYSQIVNDFQKGDIAEGYSVSREKKESFPLTVTSAQKNPTAFYLCASSTILAGTYEQYFGPGTRLTVT.

This clone was detected only once. At one end the junction does not follow the germline gene, possibly because of a read error. Other DNA sequences in this sample translate to the same CDR3. The chain recombines TRBV27 with TRBJ1-1; D is perhaps TRBD1 (5 bases). This CDR3 comprises 13 residues. CDR1 and CDR2 from the germline V gene are MNHEY and SMNVEV (reference sequence). CDR3 nucleotides: TGTGCCAGCAGTTCGACAGTGAACACTGAAGCCTTCTTT. Translated: CASSSTVNTEAFF.

This clone was seen a handful of times. Other DNA sequences in this sample translate to the same CDR3. The V call is TRBV18, the J call TRBJ2-3; D gene unclear. Germline V lookup: CDR1 KGHSH, CDR2 LQKENI. V lost 6 bases and J lost 1, with 8 bases in between. This CDR3 has 13 amino acids. In nucleotides, the CDR3 is TGTGCCAGCTCTCCTCGGGGCACAGATACGCAGTATTTT. Its translation is CASSPRGTDTQYF.

The genes are TRBV9 and TRBJ2-7, with 9 bases identical to TRBD2. The CDR3 contains 15 residues. The ends lost 2 bases at V and 6 bases at J; junction bases unmatched: 9. Germline V lookup: CDR1 SGDLS, CDR2 YYNGEE. CDR3 sequence (DNA): TGTGCCAGCAGCGTTAGTTCTAGCGGGATCGGCGAGCAGTACTTC. As protein: CASSVSSSGIGEQYF.

This clone came up once. This CDR3 is CASRVGTLNTEAFF. The CDR3 region has the DNA TGTGCCAGTAGGGTAGGGACTTTGAACACTGAAGCTTTCTTT. This chain links TRBV19 with TRBJ1-1; maybe TRBD1 (5 bases). CDR3 size: 14 residues. V was cut by 6 bases and J by 0 bases, with 11 bases left in between. Germline loops: CDR1 LNHDA, CDR2 SQIVND (reference sequence).

The V and J genes are TRBV10-1 and TRBJ2-1; TRBD1 agrees at 8 bases. Germline CDR1 and CDR2: WNHNN and SYGVQD (reference sequence). Trimming removed 0 bases from V and 7 bases from J; junction bases left unmatched: 5. The CDR3 runs to 15 residues. CDR3 sequence: CASSESQGAGNEQFF. The CDR3 DNA is TGCGCCAGCAGTGAGTCGCAGGGGGCCGGTAATGAGCAGTTCTTC.

The V call is TRBV30, the J call TRBJ2-3, with 7 nucleotides matching TRBD1. CDR1 GTSNPN and CDR2 SVGIG come from the germline V gene (reference sequence). The length of the CDR3 is 15 residues. The V and J ends lost 1 base and 3 bases, in that order; junction bases with no gene match: 7. CDR3 nucleotides: TGTGCCTGGAGTGGCAAGGGGGCCGGTACAGATACGCAGTATTTT. Amino acids: CAWSGKGAGTDTQYF.

J is TRBJ2-3 and V is TRBV5-1; D ambiguous. With 3 bases removed from V and 6 bases from J, the gap between germline ends came to 8 bases. The CDR3 sequence is 12 residues long. Germline V lookup: CDR1 SGHRS, CDR2 YFSETQ. CDR3 in amino acids: CASSSPRDTQYF. CDR3 coding DNA: TGCGCCAGCAGCTCTCCGAGGGATACGCAGTATTTT.

The chain links TRBV11-3 to TRBJ2-7; 7 bases fit TRBD2. This CDR3 region has 14 residues. The V and J ends lost 1 base and 6 bases, in that order; junction bases with no gene match: 6. Germline CDR1 and CDR2: SGHNT and YENEEA. The CDR3 DNA reads as TGTGCCAGCAGCTTAGCGGGAGGATTCGGCGAGCAGTACTTC. Its translation: CASSLAGGFGEQYF.

The V and J genes are TRBV10-3 and TRBJ2-5; the match to TRBD2 covers 8 bases. The junction had 3 bases not matched to a gene; V was cut back by 5 bases and J by 1 base. Germline V gene data show CDR1 as ENHRY and CDR2 as SYGVKD. The CDR3 length is 14 residues. CDR3 nucleotide sequence: TGTGCCATCAGTCAGCGGGAGCTCCAAGAGACCCAGTACTTC. It specifies CAISQRELQETQYF.

The chain carries TRBV28 and TRBJ1-2; 12 nucleotides match TRBD1. Germline-derived CDR1 and CDR2 are MDHEN and SYDVKM. The J segment lost 6 bases and the V segment lost 8 bases, leaving 10 bases of the junction unmatched. This CDR3 contains 15 residues. The CDR3 protein is CASGSRDRGLNGYTF. The CDR3 DNA reads TGTGCCAGCGGCTCCCGGGACAGGGGGCTGAATGGCTACACCTTC.

The chain employs TRBV30 and TRBJ2-7; 8 positions agree with TRBD1. The CDR3 consists of 12 residues. The germline gives CDR1 GTSNPN, CDR2 SVGIG (reference sequence). V lost 2 bases to trimming and J lost 3 bases; unmatched junction nucleotides: 0. The CDR3 DNA reads as TGTGCCTGGAGTACAGGGGGCTACGAGCAGTACTTC. Translating gives CAWSTGGYEQYF.

V and J are TRBV4-1 and TRBJ1-2; no definite D call. V dropped 0 bases and J dropped 3 bases, with 23 bases sitting between them. CDR1 is MGHRA and CDR2 is YSYEKL in the germline V gene. This CDR3 has 19 amino acids. This CDR3 reads CASSQDEASALPRHYGYTF. CDR3 sequence (DNA): TGCGCCAGCAGCCAAGATGAGGCCTCGGCGCTCCCCAGACACTATGGCTACACCTTC.

The chain couples TRBV19 to TRBJ2-5; the match to TRBD1 covers 7 bases. Trimming took 7 bases from V and 5 from J; bases not matched to a gene: 7. This CDR3 spans 13 amino acids. Germline V gene data show CDR1 as LNHDA and CDR2 as SQIVND (reference sequence). The CDR3 region has the DNA TGTGCCAGTATTGTAGGGGGCGGGGAGACCCAGTACTTC. Amino acid sequence: CASIVGGGETQYF. The entire variable domain, with the rest obtained from reference TRBV19 and TRBJ2-5, is as follows: DGGITQSPKYLFRKEGQNVTLSCEQNLNHDAMYWYRQDPGQGLRLIYYSQIVNDFQKGDIAEGYSVSREKKESFPLTVTSAQKNPTAFYLCASIVGGGETQYFGPGTRLLVL.

V and J are TRBV7-3 and TRBJ1-1; D uncertain. CDR1 and CDR2 (germline): SGHTA, FQGTGA. V was trimmed by 5 bases and J by 4 bases, leaving 14 bases between them. The CDR3 has 14 amino acids. CDR3 residues: CASSLGLEGTEAFF. In DNA, the CDR3 is TGTGCCAGCAGCCTCGGCCTGGAGGGCACTGAAGCTTTCTTT.

This clone was observed a handful of times. The CDR3 is CASRGTSPGEQFF. The CDR3 nucleotides read TGTGCCAGCAGGGGGACTTCCCCCGGTGAGCAGTTCTTC. This sequence joins TRBV2 and TRBJ2-1; D might be TRBD2 (6 bases). The CDR3 covers 13 residues. The ends were cut back, 6 bases at V and 9 bases at J, with 15 bases in the middle. CDR1 and CDR2 from the germline V gene are SNHLY and FYNNEI.

V is TRBV5-8 and J is TRBJ2-5; a weak D match, TRBD1 (6 bases). V lost 5 bases and J 2 bases, leaving 16 bases between the germline ends. The germline V gene encodes CDR1 SGHTS and CDR2 YDEGEE. The CDR3 has 15 residues. The CDR3 DNA reads TGTGCCAGCAGTGACCTTACAGGGATTCAAGAGACCCAGTACTTC. It encodes CASSDLTGIQETQYF. The whole variable domain, filled in from reference TRBV5-8 and TRBJ2-5, reads EAGVTQSPTHLIKTRGQQATLRCSPISGHTSVYWYQQALGLGLQFLLWYDEGEERNRGNFPPRFSGRQFPNYSSELNVNALELEDSALYLCASSDLTGIQETQYFGPGTRLLVL.